This T cell receptor beta chain is drawn from a study of cytomegalovirus exposure and HLA in healthy donors. Study-wide findings and caveats: What was likely a sequencing artifact was a cluster of highly shared sequence variants.

Notes on this clone: The antigen is undetermined.

With 60 Vbeta and 13 Jbeta primers, the PCR was carried out. Sequenced by immunoSEQ multiplex PCR; TCRdb stores in-frame clones only, minus some. Of 210,000 or so clones in the sample, about 75% are singletons; the top ten hold under 2%. The trim removed 3 bases at V and 1 base at J, leaving 2 bases unmatched. The CDR3 runs 14 residues. Germline lookup yields CDR1 LGHNA and CDR2 YSLEER. The sample consisted of PBMCs. The sequence came from a man between 18 and 29 years old in good health and CMV-seronegative. The chain has TRBV4-3 and TRBJ2-5; 7 bases match TRBD1. For the CDR3, the DNA is TGCGCCAGCAGCCAGGGACAGCGCCAAGAGACCCAGTACTTC. It translates to CASSQGQRQETQYF.